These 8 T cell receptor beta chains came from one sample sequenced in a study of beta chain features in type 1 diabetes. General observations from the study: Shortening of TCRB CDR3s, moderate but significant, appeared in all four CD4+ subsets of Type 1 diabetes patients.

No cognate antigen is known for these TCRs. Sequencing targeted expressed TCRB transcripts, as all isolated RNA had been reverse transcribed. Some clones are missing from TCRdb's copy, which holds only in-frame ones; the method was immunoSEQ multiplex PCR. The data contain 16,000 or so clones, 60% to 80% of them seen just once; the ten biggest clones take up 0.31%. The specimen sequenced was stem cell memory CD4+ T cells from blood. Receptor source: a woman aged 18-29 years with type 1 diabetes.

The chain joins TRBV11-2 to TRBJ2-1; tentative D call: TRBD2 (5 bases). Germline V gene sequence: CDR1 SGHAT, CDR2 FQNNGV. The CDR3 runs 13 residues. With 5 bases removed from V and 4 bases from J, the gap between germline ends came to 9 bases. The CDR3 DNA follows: TGTGCCAGCAGCCGAGCGGTTTACAATGAGCAGTTCTTC. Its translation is CASSRAVYNEQFF.

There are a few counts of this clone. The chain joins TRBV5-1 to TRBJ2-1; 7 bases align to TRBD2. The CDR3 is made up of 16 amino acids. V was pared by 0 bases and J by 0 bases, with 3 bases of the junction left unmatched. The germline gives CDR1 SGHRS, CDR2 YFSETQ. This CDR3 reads CASSLVAGASYNEQFF. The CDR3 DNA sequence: TGCGCCAGCAGCTTGGTTGCGGGAGCCTCCTACAATGAGCAGTTCTTC. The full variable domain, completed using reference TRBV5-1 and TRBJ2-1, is KAGVTQTPRYLIKTRGQQVTLSCSPISGHRSVSWYQQTPGQGLQFLFEYFSETQRNKGNFPGRFSGRQFSNSRSEMNVSTLELGDSALYLCASSLVAGASYNEQFFGPGTRLTVL.

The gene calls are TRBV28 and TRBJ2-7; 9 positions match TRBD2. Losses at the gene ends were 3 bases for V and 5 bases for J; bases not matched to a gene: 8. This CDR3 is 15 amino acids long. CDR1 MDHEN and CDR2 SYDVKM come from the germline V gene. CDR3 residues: CASSLGGRALDEQYF. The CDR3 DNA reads TGTGCCAGCAGTTTGGGCGGGAGGGCTCTCGACGAGCAGTACTTC.

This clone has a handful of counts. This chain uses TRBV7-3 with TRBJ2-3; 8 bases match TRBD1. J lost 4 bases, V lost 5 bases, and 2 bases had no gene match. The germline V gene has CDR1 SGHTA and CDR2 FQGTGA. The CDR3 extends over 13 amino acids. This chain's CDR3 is CASSPGGSDTQYF. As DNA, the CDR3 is TGTGCCAGCAGCCCAGGGGGCTCAGATACGCAGTATTTT.

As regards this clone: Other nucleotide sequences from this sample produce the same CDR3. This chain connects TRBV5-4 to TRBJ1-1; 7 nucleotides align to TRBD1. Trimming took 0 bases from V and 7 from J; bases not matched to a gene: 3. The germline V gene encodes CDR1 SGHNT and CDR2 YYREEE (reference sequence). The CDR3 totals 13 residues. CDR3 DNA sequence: TGTGCCAGCAGCTTGGGAGGGACAGTTGAAGCTTTCTTT. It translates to CASSLGGTVEAFF.

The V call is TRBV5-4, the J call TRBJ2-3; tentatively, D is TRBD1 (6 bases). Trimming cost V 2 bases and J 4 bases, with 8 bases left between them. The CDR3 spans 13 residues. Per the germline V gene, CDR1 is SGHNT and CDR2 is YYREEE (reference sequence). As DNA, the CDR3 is TGTGCCAGCAGCTTACAGGGCGCAGATACGCAGTATTTT. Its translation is CASSLQGADTQYF.

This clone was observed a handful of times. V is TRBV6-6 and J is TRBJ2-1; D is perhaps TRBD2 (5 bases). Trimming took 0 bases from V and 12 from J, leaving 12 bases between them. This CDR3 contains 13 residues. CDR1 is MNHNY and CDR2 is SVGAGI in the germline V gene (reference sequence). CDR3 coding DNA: TGTGCCAGCAGTTACTCGCGGGTTTTCGGGCAGTTCTTC. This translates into CASSYSRVFGQFF.

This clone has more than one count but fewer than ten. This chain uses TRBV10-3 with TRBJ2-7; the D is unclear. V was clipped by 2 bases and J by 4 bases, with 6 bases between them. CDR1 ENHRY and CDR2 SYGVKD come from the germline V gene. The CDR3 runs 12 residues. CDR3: CAISEGSYEQYF. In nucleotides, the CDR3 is TGTGCCATCAGTGAGGGCAGTTACGAGCAGTACTTC.